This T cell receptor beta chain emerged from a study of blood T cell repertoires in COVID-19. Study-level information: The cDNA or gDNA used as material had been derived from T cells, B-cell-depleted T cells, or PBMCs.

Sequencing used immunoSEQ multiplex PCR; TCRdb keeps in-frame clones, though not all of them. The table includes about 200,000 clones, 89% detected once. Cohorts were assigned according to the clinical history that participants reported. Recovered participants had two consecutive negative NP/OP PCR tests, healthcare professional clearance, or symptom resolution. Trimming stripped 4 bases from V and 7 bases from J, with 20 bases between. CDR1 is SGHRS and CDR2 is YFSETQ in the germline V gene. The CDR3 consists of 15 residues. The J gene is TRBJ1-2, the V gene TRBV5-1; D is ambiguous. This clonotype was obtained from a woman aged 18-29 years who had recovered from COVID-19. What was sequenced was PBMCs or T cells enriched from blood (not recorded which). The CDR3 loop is CASSPRSQDIRGYTF. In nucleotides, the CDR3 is TGCGCCAGCAGCCCCAGGTCCCAGGATATTCGTGGCTACACCTTC.